Shown below are 17 T cell receptor beta chains from a single sample sequenced in a study of cytomegalovirus exposure and HLA in healthy donors. Primers for the PCR totalled 60 Vbeta and 13 Jbeta. Produced via immunoSEQ multiplex PCR; TCRdb's table is partial and in-frame only. The table has approximately 100,000 clones, around four fifths seen once. The sample taken for sequencing was PBMCs. Receptor source: a woman between 40 and 55 years old in good health and CMV-seronegative.

V usage is TRBV27 and J usage is TRBJ2-5; 7 bases are shared with TRBD2. The trim removed 3 bases at V and 5 bases at J, leaving 6 bases unmatched. CDR3 size: 14 residues. Germline CDR1 reads MNHEY; CDR2 reads SMNVEV (reference sequence). The CDR3 DNA reads TGTGCCAGCAGTTTCAGTAGCGGGTTCGAGACCCAGTACTTC. Translated: CASSFSSGFETQYF.

V and J are TRBV27 and TRBJ1-3, with a possible D match to TRBD1 (6 bases). Between the trimmed V and J ends, which lost 8 bases and 2 bases, there was a span of 10 bases. This CDR3 region has 13 residues. Germline-derived CDR1 and CDR2 are MNHEY and SMNVEV (reference sequence). The CDR3 reads CASARGTGNTIYF. The CDR3 DNA sequence: TGTGCCAGCGCTAGGGGGACTGGAAACACCATATATTTT.

The chain recombines TRBV6-1 with TRBJ1-1, with D possibly TRBD1 on 6 matching bases. Germline assignment: CDR1 MNHNS and CDR2 SASEGT. CDR3 size: 17 residues. V was trimmed by 1 base and J by 0 bases, leaving 15 bases between them. DNA of the CDR3: TGTGCCAGCAGTGAAGGCCGTCCAGGGGCAATGAACACTGAAGCTTTCTTT. This translates into CASSEGRPGAMNTEAFF.

This chain uses TRBV18 with TRBJ1-2; tentatively, D is TRBD1 (6 bases). CDR1 is KGHSH and CDR2 is LQKENI in the germline V gene. The V end lost 1 base, the J end lost 0 bases, and 9 bases lay between the germline ends. This CDR3 comprises 15 residues. The chain's CDR3 is CASSPQDSANYGYTF. Written as DNA, the CDR3 is TGTGCCAGCTCACCACAGGACAGTGCTAACTATGGCTACACCTTC.

The genes are TRBV6-5 and TRBJ2-7, with 8 bases identical to TRBD2. Germline V lookup: CDR1 MNHEY, CDR2 SVGAGI. The CDR3 has 15 amino acids. V gave up 4 bases and J gave up 0 bases; unmatched junction bases: 5. In nucleotides, the CDR3 is TGTGCCAGCAGTTCCCTCGGGGGGGGCTCCTACGAGCAGTACTTC. Its protein is CASSSLGGGSYEQYF.

The chain combines TRBV5-1 with TRBJ2-7, with a tentative D call TRBD2 (6 bases). Germline V gene sequence: CDR1 SGHRS, CDR2 YFSETQ. Trimming shortened V by 2 bases and J by 2 bases, and 17 bases separated the two germline ends. The CDR3 is 16 residues long. CDR3 loop: CASSLGMGGRTYEQYF. The CDR3, as DNA: TGCGCCAGCAGCTTAGGAATGGGGGGAAGAACCTACGAGCAGTACTTC.

This sequence joins TRBV10-1 and TRBJ2-7; D call uncertain. The CDR3 runs 13 residues. The germline V and J ends were trimmed by 7 bases and 3 bases, with 13 bases remaining between them. Germline CDR1 reads WNHNN; CDR2 reads SYGVQD (reference sequence). CDR3 sequence (DNA): TGCGCCAGCATTGGCAACCACAACTACGAGCAGTACTTC. Protein: CASIGNHNYEQYF.

The chain combines TRBV27 with TRBJ2-3, with 9 bases lining up with TRBD2. This CDR3 has 18 residues. V was clipped by 2 bases and J by 5 bases; unmatched bases: 14. Germline CDR1 reads MNHEY; CDR2 reads SMNVEV (reference sequence). The CDR3 loop reads CASSLRRGGIRAGDTQYF. DNA for the CDR3: TGTGCCAGCAGTTTACGGCGGGGGGGGATTCGGGCGGGAGATACGCAGTATTTT.

This chain joins TRBV7-2 and TRBJ1-1; D perhaps matches TRBD1 (6 bases). CDR3 size: 14 residues. V was shortened by 5 bases and J by 1 base, with 11 bases between the two germline ends. Germline CDR1 and CDR2: SGHTA and FQGNSA. CDR3: CASSLWTENTEAFF. CDR3 in DNA: TGTGCCAGCAGCCTTTGGACAGAGAACACTGAAGCTTTCTTT.

CDR3 residues: CASSWWGTGGTGELFF. CDR3 DNA: TGCGCCAGCAGCTGGTGGGGGACAGGGGGCACCGGGGAGCTGTTTTTT. This chain connects TRBV5-1 to TRBJ2-2, with 11 positions matching TRBD1. The CDR3 is 16 residues long. The V gene end was trimmed by 3 bases and the J gene end by 4 bases; junction bases not matched to a gene: 5. Germline CDR1 reads SGHRS; CDR2 reads YFSETQ.

To note about this clone: Other DNA sequences in the same sample also yield this CDR3. The rearrangement joins TRBV11-2 to TRBJ2-6; tentative D call: TRBD2 (6 bases). Trimming took 8 bases from V and 2 from J, leaving 7 bases between them. The CDR3 has 13 residues. Per germline, CDR1 SGHAT and CDR2 FQNNGV. The CDR3 loop reads CASRRAGANVLTF. In DNA form, the CDR3 reads TGTGCCAGCCGGAGGGCTGGGGCCAACGTCCTGACTTTC.

The genes are TRBV4-1 and TRBJ2-7; 8 positions match TRBD1. Germline CDR1 MGHRA, CDR2 YSYEKL. The CDR3 spans 17 residues. V lost 4 bases to trimming and J lost 1 base; unmatched junction nucleotides: 12. The DNA of the CDR3 is TGCGCCAGCAGCCGTACCCCGGGACAGGTGGGTTCCTACGAGCAGTACTTC. Translation gives CASSRTPGQVGSYEQYF.

The J gene is TRBJ1-2, the V gene TRBV29-1, with 8 bases fitting TRBD1. Germline V gene lookup returns CDR1 SQVTM and CDR2 ANQGSEA. The CDR3 contains 11 residues. Losses at the gene ends were 8 bases for V and 6 bases for J; bases not matched to a gene: 5. CDR3 bases: TGCAGCTTAGGACAGGGAGATGGCTACACCTTC. Residues: CSLGQGDGYTF.

The V gene is TRBV7-9, the J gene TRBJ2-7; tentatively, D is TRBD2 (5 bases). Germline V gene lookup returns CDR1 SEHNR and CDR2 FQNEAQ (reference sequence). Deletions cut 5 bases from V and 0 bases from J, with 11 bases between. The length of the CDR3 is 14 residues. The CDR3 DNA sequence: TGTGCCAGCAGCCCCCCGGGAAGCTCCTACGAGCAGTACTTC. It yields the protein CASSPPGSSYEQYF.

The sample holds a few counts of this clone. The chain employs TRBV30 and TRBJ1-5; maybe TRBD1 (5 bases). Trimming stripped 5 bases from V and 5 bases from J, with 13 bases between. The CDR3 consists of 13 residues. Germline assignment: CDR1 GTSNPN and CDR2 SVGIG (reference sequence). The CDR3 DNA sequence: TGTGCCTGGTCGCGGGGGATCGATCAGCCCCAGCATTTT. Translation gives CAWSRGIDQPQHF.

The rearrangement joins TRBV7-2 to TRBJ2-3, with TRBD2 matching 8 bases. CDR3 length equals 15 residues. CDR1 and CDR2 from the germline V gene are SGHTA and FQGNSA. Losses at the gene ends were 1 base for V and 1 base for J; bases not matched to a gene: 1. CDR3 residues: CASSLGRGGTDTQYF. For the CDR3, the DNA is TGTGCCAGCAGCTTAGGGCGGGGGGGCACAGATACGCAGTATTTT.

This sequence joins TRBV6-5 and TRBJ2-1, with TRBD1 as a possible D gene (5 bases). There are 15 residues in the CDR3. With 5 bases removed from V and 0 bases from J, the gap between germline ends came to 11 bases. Germline-derived CDR1 and CDR2 are MNHEY and SVGAGI. The CDR3 sequence: CASSTGQTSYNEQFF. CDR3 bases: TGTGCCAGCAGTACCGGACAAACCTCCTACAATGAGCAGTTCTTC.